This T cell receptor beta chain was sequenced in a study of cytomegalovirus exposure and HLA in healthy donors. CDR1 and CDR2 (germline): MNHEY, SMNVEV (reference sequence). CDR3 length equals 15 residues. Trimming took 5 bases from V and 4 from J; bases not matched to a gene: 4. Measured with immunoSEQ multiplex PCR; TCRdb has only the in-frame clones, and not every one. The table lists 210,000 or so clones, around 88% of them singletons, with over 2.5% in the top ten. The chain recombines TRBV27 with TRBJ2-3, with 12 bases fitting TRBD2. The TCR comes from a woman between 18 and 29 years old in good health and CMV-seronegative. The sequencing sample was made of PBMCs. The CDR3 coding sequence is TGTGCCAGCAGTCGGCTAGCGGGAGGGCCAGATACGCAGTATTTT. Translated, it gives CASSRLAGGPDTQYF.